What follows are 25 T cell receptor beta chains derived from one specimen sequenced in a study of spatial heterogeneity in lung cancer. TCRdb redid the calling of the 5' RACE reads with MiXCR, one entry per CDR3 protein. The data hold about 48,000 distinct CDR3 sequences, with roughly 5.2% observed a single time. Documented time point: sample taken at primary tumor resection. The source material was PBMCs, sampled at surgery. The receptor source for this set is a male donor with early-stage non-small cell lung cancer.

This clonotype has at least ten counts. The chain links TRBV2 to TRBJ1-1; D is possibly TRBD1 (5 bases). V was shortened by 9 bases and J by 7 bases, with 12 bases between the two germline ends. CDR1 SNHLY and CDR2 FYNNEI come from the germline V gene. This CDR3 contains 11 residues. CDR3 in DNA: TGTGCCAGGTCCCCGGGGCTTGAAGCTTTCTTT. Its protein product is CARSPGLEAFF.

This clonotype was seen many times. This chain connects TRBV20-1 to TRBJ2-5; D remains ambiguous. Trimming removed 3 bases at V and 5 bases at J, with 16 bases between. This CDR3 is built from 14 residues. Germline-derived CDR1 and CDR2 are DFQATT and SNEGSKA (reference sequence). CDR3 in amino acids: CSASILGLPETQYF. The CDR3 DNA reads as TGCAGTGCTAGCATCTTGGGTCTACCGGAGACCCAGTACTTC.

This clonotype was detected a few times. A much bigger clone sits one base away, suggesting this may be a read error. The chain combines TRBV7-4 with TRBJ2-7; D gene ambiguous. The CDR3 consists of 12 residues. CDR1 and CDR2 (germline): SGHVT, SQSDAQ. Written as DNA, the CDR3 is TGTGCCGGCAGCCCTAGGGTCCACGAGCAGTACTTC. Protein product: CAGSPRVHEQYF.

This clonotype appeared many times. The chain couples TRBV7-6 to TRBJ2-7, with 13 bases lining up with TRBD2. The CDR3 contains 16 residues. Germline trimming cut 5 bases from V and 1 base from J; bases unmatched to any gene: 5. Germline values: CDR1 SGHVS, CDR2 FNYEAQ. CDR3 sequence: CASSRGTSGTSYEQYF. CDR3 DNA: TGTGCCAGCAGCCGAGGGACTAGCGGGACTTCCTACGAGCAGTACTTC.

This clonotype was recorded many times. The chain is built from TRBV20-1 and TRBJ1-1; D unclear. Germline V gene lookup returns CDR1 DFQATT and CDR2 SNEGSKA (reference sequence). V lost 6 bases to trimming and J lost 5 bases, with 19 bases between them. CDR3 length equals 14 residues. For the CDR3, the DNA is TGCAGTGCCTCCCATCCAGGCGGTGCGACTGAAGCTTTCTTT. It codes for CSASHPGGATEAFF.

This clonotype was found many times. The chain carries TRBV15 and TRBJ1-5; 8 bases are a match to TRBD1. With 3 bases clipped from V and 7 bases from J, the junction kept 8 bases outside the gene matches. Per germline, CDR1 LNHNV and CDR2 YYDKDF (reference sequence). There are 15 residues in the CDR3. CDR3 in DNA: TGTGCCACCAGCAGGGCAGGGGGCGCGGGGCAGCCCCAGCATTTT. This codes for CATSRAGGAGQPQHF.

Worth noting for this clonotype: This may come from a read error, since a much larger clone is one base off. This sequence joins TRBV6-6 and TRBJ1-5, with D perhaps matching TRBD1 (5 bases). This CDR3 contains 13 residues. Germline V gene sequence: CDR1 MNHNY, CDR2 SVGAGI (reference sequence). The CDR3 DNA follows: TGTGCCAGCAGCCTTGACAGCAGGCAGCTCCAGCATTTT. This translates into CASSLDSRQLQHF.

This clonotype was found many times. J is TRBJ2-2 and V is TRBV20-1; the match to TRBD2 covers 9 bases. The CDR3 runs to 17 residues. Looked up from germline, CDR1 is DFQATT and CDR2 is SNEGSKA (reference sequence). Trimming took 0 bases from V and 4 from J; bases not matched to a gene: 9. The CDR3, as DNA: TGCAGTGCTAGAGACCCCTTAGCGGGAGCGGGCACCGGGGAGCTGTTTTTT. Amino acid sequence: CSARDPLAGAGTGELFF.

In its sample, this clonotype was seen many times. The chain links TRBV6-1 to TRBJ2-1, with D perhaps matching TRBD1 (7 bases). Germline V gene sequence: CDR1 MNHNS, CDR2 SASEGT. V was cut by 7 bases and J by 0 bases, with 25 bases left in between. The CDR3 sequence is 19 residues long. DNA for the CDR3: TGTGCCAGCACCCGGGACAGAAGATTGGCGGGAAGCTCCTACAATGAGCAGTTCTTC. Amino acids: CASTRDRRLAGSSYNEQFF.

This clonotype has a count of ten or more. The chain has TRBV6-1 and TRBJ2-5; D is unclear. CDR1 is MNHNS and CDR2 is SASEGT in the germline V gene. The CDR3 spans 19 residues. V was shortened by 2 bases and J by 2 bases, with 24 bases between the two germline ends. This CDR3 reads CASSESGWVDTRLQETQYF. CDR3 DNA: TGTGCCAGCAGTGAAAGTGGTTGGGTTGACACCAGATTACAAGAGACCCAGTACTTC.

This clonotype came up many times. V usage is TRBV10-2 and J usage is TRBJ1-2; a weak D match, TRBD1 (6 bases). There are 14 residues in the CDR3. Trimming left V 9 bases short and J 2 bases short, with 16 bases between. Germline CDR1 reads WSHSY; CDR2 reads SAAADI. CDR3 in DNA: TGCGCCAGTCAGGAGGGGGACCCAAACTATGGCTACACCTTC. This codes for CASQEGDPNYGYTF.

At least ten counts were recorded for this clonotype. The chain couples TRBV7-2 to TRBJ1-5; no reliable D call. Deletions cut 5 bases from V and 4 bases from J, with 12 bases between. The CDR3 consists of 14 residues. Germline V lookup: CDR1 SGHTA, CDR2 FQGNSA. CDR3 DNA sequence: TGTGCCAGCAGCATGACGGCGGTTAATCAGCCCCAGCATTTT. Its protein is CASSMTAVNQPQHF.

This clonotype has ten or more counts. This rearrangement joins TRBV5-1 to TRBJ1-4; D may be TRBD1 (6 bases). There are 14 residues in the CDR3. In germline, CDR1 is SGHRS, CDR2 YFSETQ. Trimming took off 1 base at V and 5 bases at J, with 9 bases between the two ends. This chain's CDR3 is CASSLQGMNEKLFF. The CDR3 nucleotides are TGCGCCAGCAGCTTGCAGGGGATGAATGAAAAACTGTTTTTT. Variable domain in full (rest from reference TRBV5-1 and TRBJ1-4): KAGVTQTPRYLIKTRGQQVTLSCSPISGHRSVSWYQQTPGQGLQFLFEYFSETQRNKGNFPGRFSGRQFSNSRSEMNVSTLELGDSALYLCASSLQGMNEKLFFGSGTQLSVL.

This clonotype has a handful of counts. This chain links TRBV7-9 with TRBJ2-1; 9 bases match TRBD2. V trimming: 10 bases; J trimming: 2 bases; junction bases outside the gene matches: 6. The CDR3 is 14 amino acids. Germline lookup yields CDR1 SEHNR and CDR2 FQNEAQ (reference sequence). DNA of the CDR3: TGTGCCACCCGAGCGGGAGGAACCTACAATGAGCAGTTCTTC. Translating gives CATRAGGTYNEQFF. The full variable domain, rest sourced from reference TRBV7-9 and TRBJ2-1, is DTGVSQNPRHKITKRGQNVTFRCDPISEHNRLYWYRQTLGQGPEFLTYFQNEAQLEKSRLLSDRFSAERPKGSFSTLEIQRTEQGDSAMYLCATRAGGTYNEQFFGPGTRLTVL.

In its sample, this clonotype was seen many times. This chain connects TRBV7-9 to TRBJ2-5; D unclear. Germline V gene lookup returns CDR1 SEHNR and CDR2 FQNEAQ (reference sequence). CDR3 length: 14 residues. V was cut by 0 bases and J by 3 bases, with 8 bases left in between. CDR3 nucleotide sequence: TGTGCCAGCAGCTTAGCTGGAGCCGAAGAGACCCAGTACTTC. This sequence encodes CASSLAGAEETQYF. Full variable domain (outside the CDR3, taken from reference TRBV7-9 and TRBJ2-5): DTGVSQNPRHKITKRGQNVTFRCDPISEHNRLYWYRQTLGQGPEFLTYFQNEAQLEKSRLLSDRFSAERPKGSFSTLEIQRTEQGDSAMYLCASSLAGAEETQYFGPGTRLLVL.

The rearrangement links TRBV4-1 to TRBJ2-3; unclear D gene. Germline CDR1 is MGHRA and CDR2 is YSYEKL. There are 13 residues in the CDR3. The germline V and J ends were trimmed by 0 bases and 8 bases, with 9 bases remaining between them. CDR3 bases: TGCGCCAGCAGCCAAGATCATTTTGGTACGCAGTATTTT. Its protein product is CASSQDHFGTQYF.

Ten or more counts support this clonotype. The chain uses TRBV4-1 and TRBJ1-1; no definite D call. V dropped 1 base and J dropped 4 bases, with 13 bases sitting between them. Germline CDR1 is MGHRA and CDR2 is YSYEKL. This CDR3 comprises 15 residues. The CDR3 coding sequence is TGCGCCAGCAGCCAAGGACGTCCCGAGGTCACTGAAGCTTTCTTT. It codes for CASSQGRPEVTEAFF.

This clonotype came up many times. The chain joins TRBV27 to TRBJ2-5, with TRBD2 identical over 10 bases. The CDR3 runs to 15 residues. In germline, CDR1 is MNHEY, CDR2 SMNVEV (reference sequence). V shed 4 bases and J 1 base; nucleotides not matched to a gene: 3. CDR3 nucleotide sequence: TGTGCCAGCAGTTCCCCTAGCGGGGGCCAAGAGACCCAGTACTTC. It specifies CASSSPSGGQETQYF.

This clonotype was recorded at least ten times. The rearrangement links TRBV5-7 to TRBJ2-3; 7 bases agree with TRBD2. TRBV5-7 is labeled an ORF, and its function is uncertain. The trim removed 4 bases at V and 1 base at J, leaving 9 bases unmatched. The CDR3 spans 16 residues. Here the CDR3 DNA reads TGTGCCAGCAGCCTCCGACAGCGGGACGGCACAGATACGCAGTATTTT. Translated: CASSLRQRDGTDTQYF.

This clonotype appeared many times. This chain links TRBV20-1 with TRBJ2-7; D unresolved. Trimming stripped 3 bases from V and 2 bases from J, with 5 bases between. The CDR3 runs to 11 residues. The germline gives CDR1 DFQATT, CDR2 SNEGSKA (reference sequence). CDR3 region: CSASLAYEQYF. CDR3 nucleotide sequence: TGCAGTGCTAGTTTAGCCTACGAGCAGTACTTC.

This clonotype showed up many times. V is TRBV6-6 and J is TRBJ1-1; 9 bases are shared with TRBD1. Losses at the gene ends were 2 bases for V and 5 bases for J; bases not matched to a gene: 3. This CDR3 comprises 14 residues. CDR1 MNHNY and CDR2 SVGAGI come from the germline V gene (reference sequence). CDR3 bases: TGTGCCAGCAGTTACGACAGGGGGTTAACTGAAGCTTTCTTT. Amino acid sequence: CASSYDRGLTEAFF.

In this sample, this clonotype turned up many times. The rearrangement joins TRBV7-9 to TRBJ1-6; D unresolved. Trimming stripped 4 bases from V and 8 bases from J, with 15 bases between. CDR1 is SEHNR and CDR2 is FQNEAQ in the germline V gene (reference sequence). CDR3 size: 15 residues. The DNA for the CDR3 is TGTGCCAGCAGCTCCGGGCGAACAGTAGATTCACCCCTCCACTTT. Translated, it gives CASSSGRTVDSPLHF.

This clonotype was counted only a few times. The V gene is TRBV20-1, the J gene TRBJ1-1, with 8 bases lining up with TRBD1. Germline V gives CDR1 DFQATT, CDR2 SNEGSKA (reference sequence). Trimming removed 1 base from V and 6 bases from J; junction bases left unmatched: 7. The CDR3 is made up of 14 amino acids. CDR3: CSARVAGGYSEAFF. CDR3 nucleotides: TGCAGTGCTAGAGTCGCAGGGGGCTACTCTGAAGCTTTCTTT.

Many counts were recorded for this clonotype. The chain is built from TRBV7-3 and TRBJ2-2; D remains ambiguous. The CDR3 length is 12 residues. The V and J ends lost 8 bases and 1 base respectively, with 5 bases between them. The germline CDR1 and CDR2 sequences are SGHTA and FQGTGA. For the CDR3, the DNA is TGTGCCAGCGGCGGGAACACCGGGGAGCTGTTTTTT. Translated, it gives CASGGNTGELFF.

This clonotype was recorded at least ten times. The chain combines TRBV27 with TRBJ1-2; tentative D call: TRBD1 (6 bases). Between the trimmed V and J ends, which lost 6 bases and 8 bases, there was a span of 22 bases. Looked up from germline, CDR1 is MNHEY and CDR2 is SMNVEV (reference sequence). CDR3 length: 15 residues. The CDR3 region is CASRPRVRGSEGYTF. As DNA, the CDR3 is TGTGCCAGCAGGCCGAGGGTCAGGGGATCGGAAGGCTACACCTTC.